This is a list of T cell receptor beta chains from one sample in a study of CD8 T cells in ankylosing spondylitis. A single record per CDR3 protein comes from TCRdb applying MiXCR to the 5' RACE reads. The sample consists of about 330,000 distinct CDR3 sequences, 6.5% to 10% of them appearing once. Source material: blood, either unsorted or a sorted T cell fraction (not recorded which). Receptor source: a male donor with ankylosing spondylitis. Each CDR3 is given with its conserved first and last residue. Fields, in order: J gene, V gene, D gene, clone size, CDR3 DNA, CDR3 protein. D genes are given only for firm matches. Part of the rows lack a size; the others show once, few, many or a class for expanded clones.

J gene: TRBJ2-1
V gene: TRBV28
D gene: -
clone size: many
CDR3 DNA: TGTGCCAGCAGAGACAGGTCGGGTAACAATGAGCAGTTCTTC
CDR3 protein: CASRDRSGNNEQFF

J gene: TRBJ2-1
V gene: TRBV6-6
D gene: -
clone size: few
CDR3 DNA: TGTGCCAGCAGCCACGAGCTTCGCAATGAGCAGTTCTTC
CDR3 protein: CASSHELRNEQFF

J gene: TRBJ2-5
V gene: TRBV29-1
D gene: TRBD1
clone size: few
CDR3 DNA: TGCAGCGTCGAAAGGAACAGGGGGCATGGAGAGACCCAGTACTTC
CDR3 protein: CSVERNRGHGETQYF

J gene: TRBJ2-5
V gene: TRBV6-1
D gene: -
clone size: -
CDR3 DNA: TGTGCCAGCAGTGATAGGCCGGATCGGGAGACCCAGTACTTC
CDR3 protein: CASSDRPDRETQYF

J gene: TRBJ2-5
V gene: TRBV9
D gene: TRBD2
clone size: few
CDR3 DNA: TGTGCCAGCAGCGCCGGACTAGCGGGACCTCAAGAGACCCAGTACTTC
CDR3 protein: CASSAGLAGPQETQYF

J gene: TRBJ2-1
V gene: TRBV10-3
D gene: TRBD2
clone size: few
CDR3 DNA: TGTGCCATCAGTGCTACCGGGACTAGCGGGAGGGGCTCCTACAATGAGCAGTTCTTC
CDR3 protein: CAISATGTSGRGSYNEQFF

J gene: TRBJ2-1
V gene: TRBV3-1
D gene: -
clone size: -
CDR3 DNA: TGTGCCAGCAGCCAAGCGGGAAACTACAATGAGCAGTTCTTC
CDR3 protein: CASSQAGNYNEQFF

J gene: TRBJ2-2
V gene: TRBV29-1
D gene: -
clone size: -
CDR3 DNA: TGCAGCGTTTACAGGGTTCGCGGGACCGGGGAGCTGTTTTTT
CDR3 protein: CSVYRVRGTGELFF

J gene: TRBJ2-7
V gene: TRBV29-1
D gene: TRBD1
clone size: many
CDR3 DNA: TGCAGCGTTGAAGCGACAGGGAGGACAGGGACTGACGAGCAGTACTTC
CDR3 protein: CSVEATGRTGTDEQYF

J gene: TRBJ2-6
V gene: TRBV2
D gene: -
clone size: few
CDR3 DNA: TGTGCCAGCAGTAGGGGTTGGAGCTCTGGGGCCAACGTCCTGACTTTC
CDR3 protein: CASSRGWSSGANVLTF

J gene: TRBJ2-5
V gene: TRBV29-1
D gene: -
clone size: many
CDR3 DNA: TGCAGCGTGAAGCAGGGCGCGGGGACCCAGTACTTC
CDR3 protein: CSVKQGAGTQYF

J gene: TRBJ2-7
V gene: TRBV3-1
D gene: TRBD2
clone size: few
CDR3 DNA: TGTGCCAGCAGCCAAGATTATGCGTGGACTAGCGGGAGGGCCTCCTACGAGCAGTACTTC
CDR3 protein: CASSQDYAWTSGRASYEQYF

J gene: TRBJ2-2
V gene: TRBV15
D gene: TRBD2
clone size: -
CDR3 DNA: TGTGCCACCAGCAGGCACGGGGGGGCGGGGGAGCTGTTTTTT
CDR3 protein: CATSRHGGAGELFF

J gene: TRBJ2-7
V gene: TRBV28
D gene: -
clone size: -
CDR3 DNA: TGTGCCAGCAGCCCGCCGGCCACCTACGAGCAGTACTTC
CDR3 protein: CASSPPATYEQYF

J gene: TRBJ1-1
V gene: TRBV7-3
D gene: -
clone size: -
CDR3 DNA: TGTGCCAGCAGCCGAGAGGGAGGGCCAGACACTGAAGCTTTCTTT
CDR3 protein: CASSREGGPDTEAFF

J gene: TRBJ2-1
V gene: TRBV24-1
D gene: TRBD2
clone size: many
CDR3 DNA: TGTGCCACCAGTCAGACCGGGACTATATACAATGAGCAGTTCTTC
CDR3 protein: CATSQTGTIYNEQFF

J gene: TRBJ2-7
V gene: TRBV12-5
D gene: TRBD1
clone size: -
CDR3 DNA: TGTGCTAGTGGTCGCCCCGTTGCAGGGGGCCCGGGAGAGCAGTACTTC
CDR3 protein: CASGRPVAGGPGEQYF

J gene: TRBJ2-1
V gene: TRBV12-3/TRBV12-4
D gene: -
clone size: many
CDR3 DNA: TGTGCCAGCAGTCCCCCCCCCCAGGGCTACAATGAGCAGTTCTTC
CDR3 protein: CASSPPPQGYNEQFF

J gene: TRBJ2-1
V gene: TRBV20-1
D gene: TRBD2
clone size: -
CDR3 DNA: TGCAGTGGGCCGGCAACCGGGACTAGCGGGAGTTACAATGAGCAGTTCTTC
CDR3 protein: CSGPATGTSGSYNEQFF

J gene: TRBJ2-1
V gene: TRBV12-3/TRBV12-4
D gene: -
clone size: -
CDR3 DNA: TGTGCCAGCAGTTTTTTGTTAGGTGAGCAGTTCTTC
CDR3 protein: CASSFLLGEQFF

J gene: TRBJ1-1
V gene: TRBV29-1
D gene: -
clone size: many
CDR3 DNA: TGCAGCGTTGCGGACAACTTTGGCACTGAAGCTTTCTTT
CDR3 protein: CSVADNFGTEAFF

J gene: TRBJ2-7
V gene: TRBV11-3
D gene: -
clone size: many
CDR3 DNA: TGTGCCAGCAGCTCAAATTTTGACACGGGCACTTCCTACGAGCAGTACTTC
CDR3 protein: CASSSNFDTGTSYEQYF

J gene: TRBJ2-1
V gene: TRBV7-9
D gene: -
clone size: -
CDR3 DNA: TGTGCCAGCAGCTTAGTGCTAGGAGAGGGACACAATGAGCAGTTCTTC
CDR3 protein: CASSLVLGEGHNEQFF

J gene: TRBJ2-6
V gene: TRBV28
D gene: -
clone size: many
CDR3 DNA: TGTGCCAGCAGTTTACCCGGACAAGTCTCTGGGGCCAACGTCCTGACTTTC
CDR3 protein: CASSLPGQVSGANVLTF

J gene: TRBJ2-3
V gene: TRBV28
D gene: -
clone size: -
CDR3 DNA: TGTGCCAGCAGCGCTCCTAGCACAGATACGCAGTATTTT
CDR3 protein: CASSAPSTDTQYF

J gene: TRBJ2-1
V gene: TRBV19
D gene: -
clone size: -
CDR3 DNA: TGTGCCAGTAGTATCGGGACACCAGCCTACAATGAGCAGTTCTTC
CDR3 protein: CASSIGTPAYNEQFF

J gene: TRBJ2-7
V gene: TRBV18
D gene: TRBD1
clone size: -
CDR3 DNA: TGTGCCAGCTCACCATGGGGACAGTCCTACGAGCAGTACTTC
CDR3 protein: CASSPWGQSYEQYF

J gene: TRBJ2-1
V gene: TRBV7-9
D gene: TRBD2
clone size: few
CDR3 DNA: TGTGCCAGCAGCTCGCTAGCGGGAGGGCCCCATGAGCAGTTCTTC
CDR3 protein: CASSSLAGGPHEQFF

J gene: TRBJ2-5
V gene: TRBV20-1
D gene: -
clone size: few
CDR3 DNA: TGCAGTCCTAGCTTAAGAGGGGAGACCCAGTACTTC
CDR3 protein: CSPSLRGETQYF

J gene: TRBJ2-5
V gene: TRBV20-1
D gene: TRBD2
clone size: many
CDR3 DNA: TGCAGTGCTAGGACTAGCGGGAGAGAGACCCAGTACTTC
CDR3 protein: CSARTSGRETQYF